This T cell receptor beta chain stems from a study of blood T cell repertoires in COVID-19. Study-level background: Samples representing acute and convalescent COVID-19 were sourced from the United States, Italy and Spain. In each case, the material was cDNA or gDNA derived from T cells, B-cell-depleted T cells, or PBMCs.

Authors' analysis steps: Estimated nucleated cell counts came from reference gene primer amplification. Method: immunoSEQ multiplex PCR; TCRdb's copy keeps in-frame clones and lacks some. The V and J calls and the clone size are those of that table, but D and trimming were determined from the DNA. Seen here are about 200,000 clones, roughly 90% observed once, and the top ten hold over 0.75%. V gave up 2 bases and J gave up 4 bases, with 21 bases separating them. Germline values: CDR1 MNHEY, CDR2 SVGEGT. There are 17 residues in the CDR3. The specimen sequenced was peripheral blood. The receptor comes from a man aged 60 to 69 with COVID-19, enrolled during active disease. V is TRBV6-2 or TRBV6-3 and J is TRBJ2-7, with D tentatively TRBD2 (5 bases). The CDR3 coding sequence is TGTGCCAGCAGTTACAATGGGGAACCGGGAAGGCAATACGAGCAGTACTTC. Protein product: CASSYNGEPGRQYEQYF.